This T cell receptor (beta chain) was recorded in a study of blood T cell repertoires in COVID-19. This clone was counted a single time. V gave up 9 bases and J gave up 0 bases, with 9 bases separating them. From germline, CDR1 is LNHDA and CDR2 SQIVND (reference sequence). The CDR3 consists of 13 residues. Clones were sequenced by immunoSEQ multiplex PCR, and TCRdb holds only the in-frame ones, with some missing. Here the sample spans about 250,000 clones, roughly 80% being singletons. The sequencing sample was made of PBMCs or T cells enriched from blood (not recorded which). This sequence originates from a man in his forties or fifties who had been exposed to COVID-19. The chain uses TRBV19 and TRBJ1-3, with a possible D match to TRBD1 (6 bases). The CDR3 reads CASRTASGNTIYF. CDR3 coding DNA: TGTGCCAGCAGGACAGCCTCTGGAAACACCATATATTTT.